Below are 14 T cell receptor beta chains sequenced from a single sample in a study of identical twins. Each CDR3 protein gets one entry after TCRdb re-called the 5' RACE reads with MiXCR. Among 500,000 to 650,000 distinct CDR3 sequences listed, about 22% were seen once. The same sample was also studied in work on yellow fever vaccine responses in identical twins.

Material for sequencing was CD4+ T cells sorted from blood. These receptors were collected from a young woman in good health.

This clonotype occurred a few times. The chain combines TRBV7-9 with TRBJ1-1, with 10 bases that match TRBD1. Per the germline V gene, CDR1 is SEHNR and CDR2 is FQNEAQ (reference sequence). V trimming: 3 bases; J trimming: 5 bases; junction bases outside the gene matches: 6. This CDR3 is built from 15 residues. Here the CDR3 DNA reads TGTGCCAGCAGCTTCCCCCGGGACAGGGGAACTGAAGCTTTCTTT. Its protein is CASSFPRDRGTEAFF. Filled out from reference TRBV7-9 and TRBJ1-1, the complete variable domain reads DTGVSQNPRHKITKRGQNVTFRCDPISEHNRLYWYRQTLGQGPEFLTYFQNEAQLEKSRLLSDRFSAERPKGSFSTLEIQRTEQGDSAMYLCASSFPRDRGTEAFFGQGTRLTVV.

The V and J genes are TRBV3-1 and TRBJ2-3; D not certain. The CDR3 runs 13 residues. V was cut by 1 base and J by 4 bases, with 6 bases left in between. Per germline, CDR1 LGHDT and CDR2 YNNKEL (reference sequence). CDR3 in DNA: TGTGCCAGCAGCCAAGTCGGGTCAGATACGCAGTATTTT. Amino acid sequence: CASSQVGSDTQYF.

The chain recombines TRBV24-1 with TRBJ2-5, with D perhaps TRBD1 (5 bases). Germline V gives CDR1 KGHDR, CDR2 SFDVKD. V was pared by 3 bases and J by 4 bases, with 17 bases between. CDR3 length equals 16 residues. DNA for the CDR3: TGTGCCACCAGTGATCCGCAGGGTGCTGTAGGAGAGACCCAGTACTTC. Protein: CATSDPQGAVGETQYF.

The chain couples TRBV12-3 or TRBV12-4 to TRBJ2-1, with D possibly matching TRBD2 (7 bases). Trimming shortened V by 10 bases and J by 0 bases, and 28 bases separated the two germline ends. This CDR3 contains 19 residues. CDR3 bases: TGTGCCATCTGTCGACAGGTGTTCTCTAGCGGTAGCTCCTACAATGAGCAGTTCTTC. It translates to CAICRQVFSSGSSYNEQFF.

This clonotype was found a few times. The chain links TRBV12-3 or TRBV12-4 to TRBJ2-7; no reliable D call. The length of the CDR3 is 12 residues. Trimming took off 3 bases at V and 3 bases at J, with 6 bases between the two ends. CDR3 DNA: TGTGCCAGCAGTTTGATGTTCTACGAGCAGTACTTC. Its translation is CASSLMFYEQYF.

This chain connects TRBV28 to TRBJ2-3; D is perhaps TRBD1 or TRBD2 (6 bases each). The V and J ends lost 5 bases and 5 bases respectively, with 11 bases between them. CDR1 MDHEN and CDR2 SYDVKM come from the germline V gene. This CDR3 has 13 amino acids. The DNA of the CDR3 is TGTGCCAGCAGTGACGGGGGCGGAGATACGCAGTATTTT. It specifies CASSDGGGDTQYF.

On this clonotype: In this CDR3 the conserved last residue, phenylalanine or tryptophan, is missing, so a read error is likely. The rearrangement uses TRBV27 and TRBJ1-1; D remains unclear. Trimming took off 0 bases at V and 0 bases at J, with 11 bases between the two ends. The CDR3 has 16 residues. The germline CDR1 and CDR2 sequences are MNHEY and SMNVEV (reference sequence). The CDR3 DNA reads TGTGCCAGCAGTTTATCCATCTACGGTCTGAACACTGAAGCTTTCTCT. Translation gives CASSLSIYGLNTEAFS.

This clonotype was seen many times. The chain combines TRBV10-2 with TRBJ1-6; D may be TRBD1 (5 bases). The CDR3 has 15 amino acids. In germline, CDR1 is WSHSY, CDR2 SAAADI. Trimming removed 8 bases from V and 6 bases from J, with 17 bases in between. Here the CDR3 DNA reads TGCGCCAGCGGAATTTCCGGGACGGCTAATTCACCCCTCCACTTT. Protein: CASGISGTANSPLHF.

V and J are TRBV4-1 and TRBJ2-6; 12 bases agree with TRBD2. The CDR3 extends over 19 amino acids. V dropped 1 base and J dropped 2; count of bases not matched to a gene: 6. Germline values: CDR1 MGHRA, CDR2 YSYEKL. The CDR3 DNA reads TGCGCCAGCAGCCAAGGGAGCGGACTAGCGGGGACTGGGGCCAACGTCCTGACTTTC. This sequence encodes CASSQGSGLAGTGANVLTF.

The CDR3 nucleotides are TGTGCCAGCAGTTTATGGCGGTCAGGGAGTCAGCCCCAGCATTTT. This sequence encodes CASSLWRSGSQPQHF. The gene calls are TRBV12-3 or TRBV12-4 and TRBJ1-5; possible D gene TRBD1, 5 bases. Trimming took off 2 bases at V and 6 bases at J, with 14 bases between the two ends. The CDR3 is 15 residues long.

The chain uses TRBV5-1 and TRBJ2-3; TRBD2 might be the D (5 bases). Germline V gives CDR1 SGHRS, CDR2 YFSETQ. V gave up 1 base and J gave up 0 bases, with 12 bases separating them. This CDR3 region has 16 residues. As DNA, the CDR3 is TGCGCCAGCAGCTTGCTTGGTCGCGGGAGCACAGATACGCAGTATTTT. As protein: CASSLLGRGSTDTQYF.

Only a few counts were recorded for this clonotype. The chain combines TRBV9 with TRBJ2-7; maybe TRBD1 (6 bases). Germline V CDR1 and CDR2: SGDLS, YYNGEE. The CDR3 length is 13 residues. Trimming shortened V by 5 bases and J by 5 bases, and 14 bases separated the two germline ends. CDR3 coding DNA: TGTGCCAGCAGTACAGTTCCAGGGGACGAGCAGTACTTC. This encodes CASSTVPGDEQYF.

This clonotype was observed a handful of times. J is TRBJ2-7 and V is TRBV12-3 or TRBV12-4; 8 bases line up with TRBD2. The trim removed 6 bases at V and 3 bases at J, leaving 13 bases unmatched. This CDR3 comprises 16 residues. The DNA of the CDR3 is TGTGCCAGCAGCTATTTTTGGGGTAGCGGGAACTACGAGCAGTACTTC. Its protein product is CASSYFWGSGNYEQYF.

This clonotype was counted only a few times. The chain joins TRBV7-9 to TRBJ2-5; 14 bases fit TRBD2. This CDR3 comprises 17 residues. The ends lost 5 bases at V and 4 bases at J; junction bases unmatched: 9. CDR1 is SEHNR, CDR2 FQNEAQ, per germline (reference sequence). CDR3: CASSPLKGLAGAETQYF. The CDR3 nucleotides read TGTGCCAGCAGCCCCTTAAAGGGACTAGCGGGGGCAGAGACCCAGTACTTC.